This T cell receptor (beta chain) was sequenced for a study of blood T cell repertoires in COVID-19. Study in general: COVID-19 samples collected from the United States, Italy and Spain covered acute and convalescent phases. In each case, the material was cDNA or gDNA derived from T cells, B-cell-depleted T cells, or PBMCs.

Clones were read by immunoSEQ multiplex PCR, and TCRdb kept only the in-frame ones, dropping some. The sample contains 30,000 to 35,000 clones, about 80% of which appear only once. The V gene lost 6 bases and the J gene lost 6 bases, with 13 bases spanning the gap. Germline V gene sequence: CDR1 MDHEN, CDR2 SYDVKM. The CDR3 runs to 13 residues. In this sample, this clone turned up once. The sequenced sample consisted of peripheral blood. The sequence was collected from a man between 45 and 60 years old with acute or convalescent COVID-19. The chain carries TRBV28 and TRBJ2-3; D perhaps matches TRBD1 (8 bases). The CDR3 DNA reads TGTGCCAGCAGAACAGGGGGGGGTGATACGCAGTATTTT. This codes for CASRTGGGDTQYF.